This T cell receptor (beta chain) emerged from a study of blood T cells in healthy people across ages. About the study: Through template switching, about one barcoded beta molecule was captured per two T cells, as measured in model experiments.

Points from the study as a whole: When one million T cells were used, diversity estimates were thought to be underestimates.

Donation came from healthy Caucasian individuals in Russia who were aged about 6 to 100. Researchers collected 7.5 to 10 milliliters of peripheral blood from every single donor. CDR3 length: 12 amino acids. Trimming left V 1 base short and J 8 bases short, with 3 bases between. Germline lookup yields CDR1 MNHNY and CDR2 SVGAGI (reference sequence). A second roughly 6 to 11 cycle PCR used barcoded and J-beta primers. MiXCR, applied by TCRdb to the 5' RACE reads, yields one record per CDR3 protein. In the table there are hundreds of thousands of distinct CDR3 sequences, about 28% of which are singletons. This clonotype was found a few times. Its antigen is as yet unknown.

The sample comprised blood. The chain combines TRBV6-6 with TRBJ1-6; D gene ambiguous. The origin of this receptor is a woman of 80 years or more in good health. The CDR3 nucleotides are TGTGCCAGCAGTTACTTGTATTCACCCCTCCACTTT. Protein: CASSYLYSPLHF.